This paragraph covers one TCR beta chain sequence. At one boundary the junction diverges from the germline segment, which might be a read error. This specimen comes from a study of blood T cells in healthy people across ages. Primers used in a second PCR of roughly 6 to 11 cycles were a sample-barcoded 5' primer and a J-beta primer mix. TCRdb re-called the 5' RACE reads with MiXCR, one entry per CDR3 protein. The table shows about 730,000 distinct CDR3 sequences, with about 42% occurring only once. CDR1 and CDR2 from the germline V gene are DFQATT and SNEGSKA (reference sequence). The CDR3 has 13 amino acids.

The source of this sequence is a woman in her fifties or sixties in good health. The chain combines TRBV20-1 with TRBJ1-1; no definite D call. Sequencing input: blood. CDR3 protein: CSPRLNGDTEAFF. The CDR3 DNA reads TGCAGTCCTAGATTGAATGGGGACACTGAAGCTTTCTTT.